Below, 16 T cell receptor beta chains from the same sample are listed, as sequenced in a study of cytomegalovirus exposure and HLA in healthy donors. 13 Jbeta primers and 60 Vbeta primers were used for the PCR. TCRdb's copy holds only in-frame clones and misses some; the assay was immunoSEQ multiplex PCR. The sample lists roughly 140,000 clones, 64% seen once, with 3% in the top ten. The sample comprised PBMCs. These receptors were taken from a young woman in good health and CMV-seropositive.

The chain employs TRBV10-2 and TRBJ2-1, with 8 bases fitting TRBD2. In germline, CDR1 is WSHSY, CDR2 SAAADI. This CDR3 comprises 16 residues. With 3 bases clipped from V and 1 base from J, the junction kept 5 bases outside the gene matches. The CDR3 is CASSDLGGRSYNEQFF. The CDR3 nucleotides read TGCGCCAGCAGTGATTTGGGCGGGAGGTCCTACAATGAGCAGTTCTTC.

This chain links TRBV5-1 with TRBJ2-2, with 15 bases lining up with TRBD2. The CDR3 contains 21 residues. Germline assignment: CDR1 SGHRS and CDR2 YFSETQ. J was trimmed by 5 bases and V by 3 bases; bases with no gene match: 17. The CDR3 loop is CASSSIPGTSGGTLRTGELFF. CDR3 in DNA: TGCGCCAGCAGCTCAATTCCCGGGACTAGCGGGGGGACCCTGCGGACCGGGGAGCTGTTTTTT.

CDR3 protein: CASSERLAGGYEQYF. The CDR3 DNA reads as TGTGCCAGCAGTGAAAGGCTAGCGGGGGGCTACGAGCAGTACTTC. The chain recombines TRBV6-1 with TRBJ2-7; 11 nucleotides match TRBD2. CDR1 and CDR2 (germline): MNHNS, SASEGT. The CDR3 consists of 15 residues. V was clipped by 2 bases and J by 3 bases; unmatched bases: 3.

Here the CDR3 reads CASRLQVYGYTF. CDR3 nucleotide sequence: TGTGCCAGCAGGCTACAGGTTTATGGCTACACCTTC. V is TRBV5-6 and J is TRBJ1-2, with a possible D match to TRBD1 (5 bases). Per the germline V gene, CDR1 is SGHDT and CDR2 is YYEEEE. V shed 5 bases and J shed 5 bases, with 10 bases lying between them. This CDR3 contains 12 residues.

The chain couples TRBV19 to TRBJ2-2; the match to TRBD1 covers 7 bases. The CDR3 has 16 amino acids. Germline CDR1 reads LNHDA; CDR2 reads SQIVND (reference sequence). V lost 6 bases to trimming and J lost 1 base; unmatched junction nucleotides: 8. CDR3 nucleotides: TGTGCCAGTAGACTTCGACAGGGCCAGAACACCGGGGAGCTGTTTTTT. Amino acid sequence: CASRLRQGQNTGELFF.

This rearrangement joins TRBV19 to TRBJ1-5; 7 positions agree with TRBD1. The V segment lost 3 bases and the J segment 6 bases; nucleotides outside the gene matches: 8. This CDR3 has 15 residues. Germline V gene sequence: CDR1 LNHDA, CDR2 SQIVND (reference sequence). In nucleotides, the CDR3 is TGTGCCAGTAGTATGCGCTCGACAGGGATTCAGCCCCAGCATTTT. Protein product: CASSMRSTGIQPQHF.

This clone is judged large (0.1 to 1%). This chain joins TRBV2 and TRBJ2-2, with 8 bases lining up with TRBD2. Germline values: CDR1 SNHLY, CDR2 FYNNEI. This CDR3 region has 13 residues. J was trimmed by 7 bases and V by 3 bases; bases with no gene match: 1. For the CDR3, the DNA is TGTGCCAGCAGTGACGGGGGGGTCGGGGAGCTGTTTTTT. Its translation: CASSDGGVGELFF.

The chain uses TRBV19 and TRBJ2-7; 9 nucleotides match TRBD2. CDR3 length equals 15 residues. The V segment lost 4 bases and the J segment 3 bases; nucleotides outside the gene matches: 7. Germline V gene data show CDR1 as LNHDA and CDR2 as SQIVND (reference sequence). The chain's CDR3 is CASSKYGTSIYEQYF. CDR3 DNA: TGTGCCAGTAGTAAGTACGGGACTAGCATCTACGAGCAGTACTTC.

This chain uses TRBV28 with TRBJ2-4; D not resolved. This CDR3 comprises 14 residues. V lost 3 bases, J lost 1 base, and 7 bases lay in between. CDR1 and CDR2 from the germline V gene are MDHEN and SYDVKM. The CDR3 nucleotides read TGTGCCAGCAGTTTTTTCCGGGCCAAAAACATTCAGTACTTC. Protein sequence: CASSFFRAKNIQYF.

This clone was found a few times. This chain uses TRBV19 with TRBJ1-3, with 7 bases aligning to TRBD1. The J segment lost 2 bases and the V segment lost 5 bases, leaving 6 bases of the junction unmatched. This CDR3 has 15 residues. Germline V gives CDR1 LNHDA, CDR2 SQIVND (reference sequence). This CDR3 reads CASSLKTGPGNTIYF. CDR3 in DNA: TGTGCCAGTAGTTTAAAGACAGGGCCTGGAAACACCATATATTTT.

This clone was detected only once. V gene TRBV4-1 combines with J gene TRBJ1-1; no clear D gene. The ends were cut back, 5 bases at V and 0 bases at J, with 16 bases in the middle. The germline V gene encodes CDR1 MGHRA and CDR2 YSYEKL. This CDR3 is built from 16 residues. CDR3 nucleotides: TGCGCCAGCAGCGACCTGCCGGGATCTATGAACACTGAAGCTTTCTTT. Protein product: CASSDLPGSMNTEAFF.

A few counts support this clone. The CDR3 sequence: CASSSTGEIRNQPQHF. CDR3 DNA: TGTGCCAGCAGTTCAACCGGAGAGATTCGCAATCAGCCCCAGCATTTT. J is TRBJ1-5 and V is TRBV6-5, with no clear D. Germline CDR1 reads MNHEY; CDR2 reads SVGAGI. The germline V and J ends were trimmed by 4 bases and 2 bases, with 15 bases remaining between them. This CDR3 comprises 16 residues.

This clone was found a few times. V is TRBV5-1 and J is TRBJ2-3, with 10 bases identical to TRBD2. CDR1 is SGHRS, CDR2 YFSETQ, per germline. The CDR3 runs 14 residues. V lost 5 bases, J lost 5 bases, and 5 bases stayed unmatched. The CDR3 region is CASRQLAGIDTQYF. The CDR3 DNA follows: TGCGCCAGCAGGCAACTAGCGGGGATAGATACGCAGTATTTT.

On this clone itself: Here the CDR3 omits its conserved ending phenylalanine or tryptophan, so a read error is the likely source. The V call is TRBV6-5, the J call TRBJ2-7; TRBD1 aligns across 8 bases. V shed 2 bases, J shed 3 bases, and the junction held 9 bases outside the gene matches. The germline V gene encodes CDR1 MNHEY and CDR2 SVGAGI. CDR3 length equals 16 residues. The CDR3 is CASSYQGQGFVYEQYL. CDR3 DNA sequence: TGTGCCAGCAGTTACCAAGGACAGGGCTTCGTCTACGAGCAGTACCTC.

The J gene is TRBJ1-2, the V gene TRBV5-8, with no clear D. The CDR3 is 15 residues long. Trimming took 5 bases from V and 5 from J, leaving 19 bases between them. Looked up from germline, CDR1 is SGHTS and CDR2 is YDEGEE. CDR3 DNA: TGTGCCAGCAGTCAAGTCGGAGAGACGGTGTATGGCTACACCTTC. This sequence encodes CASSQVGETVYGYTF. Drawing the rest from reference TRBV5-8 and TRBJ1-2, the complete variable domain is EAGVTQSPTHLIKTRGQQATLRCSPISGHTSVYWYQQALGLGLQFLLWYDEGEERNRGNFPPRFSGRQFPNYSSELNVNALELEDSALYLCASSQVGETVYGYTFGSGTRLTVV.

V gene TRBV7-2 combines with J gene TRBJ1-1, with D hard to call. V lost 5 bases, J lost 6 bases, and 16 bases lay in between. The length of the CDR3 is 14 residues. Germline V lookup: CDR1 SGHTA, CDR2 FQGNSA. The CDR3: CASSREISQAEAFF. CDR3 sequence (DNA): TGTGCCAGCAGCCGCGAGATTAGTCAGGCTGAAGCTTTCTTT.